A single sample gave rise to the 9 T cell receptor beta chains below, sequenced in a study of shared clonotypes between healthy human individuals. The method was immunoSEQ multiplex PCR; TCRdb's version includes in-frame clones alone and lacks a portion of them. The sample holds about 2,200,000 clones, approximately 94% seen once. CD45RO-negative, CCR7-selected cells formed the naive CD8 fraction, which excluded terminally differentiated effector memory CD45RA+ cells. Sample: naive CD8+ T cells from PBMCs. The receptors were sampled from a man aged 18 to 29 in good health. Some clones in this sample may be carry-over from other donors' samples.

The V call is TRBV6-6, the J call TRBJ2-1; 11 nucleotides agree with TRBD2. The CDR3 spans 14 residues. Germline V lookup: CDR1 MNHNY, CDR2 SVGAGI (reference sequence). V dropped 8 bases and J dropped 6; count of bases not matched to a gene: 6. The CDR3, as DNA: TGTGCCAGCGCAGAAACTAGCGGGAGCAATGAGCAGTTCTTC. Translation: CASAETSGSNEQFF.

The J gene is TRBJ1-1, the V gene TRBV6-1, with D uncertain. The germline V and J ends were trimmed by 2 bases and 0 bases, with 10 bases remaining between them. The CDR3 is made up of 15 amino acids. Germline V CDR1 and CDR2: MNHNS, SASEGT. CDR3 region: CASSEIRSVNTEAFF. CDR3 sequence (DNA): TGTGCCAGCAGTGAAATTCGGTCTGTGAACACTGAAGCTTTCTTT.

This chain's CDR3 is CASSVAASWGETQYF. CDR3 coding DNA: TGTGCCAGCAGCGTAGCGGCTAGTTGGGGAGAGACCCAGTACTTC. The rearrangement uses TRBV9 and TRBJ2-5; D uncertain. The germline CDR1 and CDR2 sequences are SGDLS and YYNGEE. Trimming stripped 0 bases from V and 4 bases from J, with 13 bases between. This CDR3 is 15 amino acids long. Full variable domain (missing parts from reference TRBV9 and TRBJ2-5): DSGVTQTPKHLITATGQRVTLRCSPRSGDLSVYWYQQSLDQGLQFLIQYYNGEERAKGNILERFSAQQFPDLHSELNLSSLELGDSALYFCASSVAASWGETQYFGPGTRLLVL.

The V call is TRBV6-1, the J call TRBJ2-2; D unresolved. In germline, CDR1 is MNHNS, CDR2 SASEGT. This CDR3 is built from 15 residues. Trimming pared 2 bases from V and 4 bases from J, leaving 11 bases between. The chain's CDR3 is CASSELYHLTGELFF. CDR3 nucleotides: TGTGCCAGCAGTGAACTCTATCACCTCACCGGGGAGCTGTTTTTT.

This chain joins TRBV27 and TRBJ1-1, with TRBD1 as a possible D gene (6 bases). The germline V gene has CDR1 MNHEY and CDR2 SMNVEV (reference sequence). This CDR3 contains 17 residues. Trimming left V 0 bases short and J 0 bases short, with 14 bases between. The CDR3 coding sequence is TGTGCCAGCAGTTTATCGCTACCGGGACACCTGAACACTGAAGCTTTCTTT. This gives the protein CASSLSLPGHLNTEAFF.

This clone was picked up one time. This CDR3 is also generated by other DNA sequences in the sample. The chain carries TRBV7-3 and TRBJ1-1, with D perhaps matching TRBD1 (5 bases). Per the germline V gene, CDR1 is SGHTA and CDR2 is FQGTGA. Trimming left V 2 bases short and J 0 bases short, with 10 bases between. The CDR3 is made up of 15 amino acids. The CDR3 coding sequence is TGTGCCAGCAGCTTATCTGGGGCAATGAACACTGAAGCTTTCTTT. Residues: CASSLSGAMNTEAFF.

This clone has a handful of counts. The genes are TRBV30 and TRBJ1-1; 7 bases are shared with TRBD1. After removal of 5 bases from V and 4 bases from J, the junction contained 10 bases not matched to a gene. Germline CDR1 GTSNPN, CDR2 SVGIG (reference sequence). The CDR3 extends over 14 amino acids. For the CDR3, the DNA is TGTGCCTGGCACCCAGGGGGGTTCGGCACTGAAGCTTTCTTT. This codes for CAWHPGGFGTEAFF.

This sequence joins TRBV5-1 and TRBJ2-3; D might be TRBD1 or TRBD2, each matching 5 bases. The V end lost 1 base, the J end lost 6 bases, and 9 bases lay between the germline ends. This CDR3 has 13 residues. Germline values: CDR1 SGHRS, CDR2 YFSETQ. DNA for the CDR3: TGCGCCAGCAGCTTGTGGGACGGGGATACGCAGTATTTT. Protein product: CASSLWDGDTQYF.

This chain links TRBV4-2 with TRBJ2-7; TRBD1 aligns across 7 bases. V dropped 0 bases and J dropped 5; count of bases not matched to a gene: 7. The V gene's germline CDR1 is LGHNA and CDR2 YNFKEQ. The CDR3 is 15 residues long. The CDR3 DNA follows: TGTGCCAGCAGCCAAGATTGGCAGGGGGTCGACGAGCAGTACTTC. Protein sequence: CASSQDWQGVDEQYF.